Below, 14 T cell receptor beta chains from the same sample are listed, as sequenced in a study of beta chain features in type 1 diabetes. The entirety of the isolated RNA underwent reverse transcription, so expressed TCRB transcripts were sequenced. The table came from immunoSEQ multiplex PCR; TCRdb's copy has only in-frame clones and leaves some out. The repertoire has 55,000 to 80,000 clones, about 48% of them found once; the top ten carry 0.7%. Antigens for these TCRs are unknown. General study results and limits: Moderately but significantly shorter TCRB CDR3s were found in Type 1 diabetes patients in all four CD4+ subsets.

The material sequenced was central memory CD4+ T cells from blood. These TCRs come from a man between 25 and 39 years old with type 1 diabetes.

The chain links TRBV5-1 to TRBJ2-2; possibly TRBD2 for D (6 bases). Trimming stripped 0 bases from V and 7 bases from J, with 13 bases between. This CDR3 contains 15 residues. In germline, CDR1 is SGHRS, CDR2 YFSETQ. The CDR3 loop is CASSLAASVGGELFF. In DNA form, the CDR3 reads TGCGCCAGCAGCTTGGCGGCTAGCGTTGGCGGGGAGCTGTTTTTT.

Turning to this clone: Different DNA sequences within this sample yield the same CDR3. This chain uses TRBV7-2 with TRBJ2-3; maybe TRBD1 (6 bases). Germline CDR1 and CDR2: SGHTA and FQGNSA. The ends were cut back, 3 bases at V and 4 bases at J, with 8 bases in the middle. This CDR3 is built from 13 residues. This CDR3 reads CASSFAGADTQYF. DNA for the CDR3: TGTGCCAGCAGCTTTGCAGGGGCAGATACGCAGTATTTT.

This clone showed up just a few times. The rearrangement uses TRBV28 and TRBJ1-4; D uncertain. Germline V gives CDR1 MDHEN, CDR2 SYDVKM. The CDR3 is 13 amino acids. The ends were cut back, 3 bases at V and 5 bases at J, with 7 bases in the middle. This chain's CDR3 is CASSLAGNEKLFF. Written as DNA, the CDR3 is TGTGCCAGCAGTTTGGCAGGAAATGAAAAACTGTTTTTT.

The chain employs TRBV5-1 and TRBJ2-7, with 11 bases matching TRBD1. CDR1 SGHRS and CDR2 YFSETQ come from the germline V gene. The length of the CDR3 is 15 residues. The V gene end was trimmed by 4 bases and the J gene end by 6 bases; junction bases not matched to a gene: 9. The CDR3 DNA is TGCGCCAGCAGCACCGGGACAGGGGGGGCGGTCGAGCAGTACTTC. Translated, it gives CASSTGTGGAVEQYF.

In nucleotides, the CDR3 is TGTGCCAGCATTCGGAGGGGGGGAAACATTCAGTACTTC. Translating it yields CASIRRGGNIQYF. This chain links TRBV2 with TRBJ2-4; possibly TRBD2 for D (7 bases). Trimming shortened V by 7 bases and J by 6 bases, and 13 bases separated the two germline ends. The germline CDR1 and CDR2 sequences are SNHLY and FYNNEI. The CDR3 has 13 amino acids.

The rearrangement uses TRBV9 and TRBJ2-3; D unresolved. There are 14 residues in the CDR3. Trimming shortened V by 3 bases and J by 1 base, and 9 bases separated the two germline ends. The germline V gene encodes CDR1 SGDLS and CDR2 YYNGEE. The CDR3: CASSAQSGTDTQYF. The CDR3 nucleotides read TGTGCCAGCAGCGCTCAATCGGGCACAGATACGCAGTATTTT. Using reference TRBV9 and TRBJ2-3 for the parts outside the CDR3, the full variable domain is DSGVTQTPKHLITATGQRVTLRCSPRSGDLSVYWYQQSLDQGLQFLIQYYNGEERAKGNILERFSAQQFPDLHSELNLSSLELGDSALYFCASSAQSGTDTQYFGPGTRLTVL.

Worth noting for this clone: Other DNA sequences in the same sample also yield this CDR3. The V and J genes are TRBV6-5 and TRBJ1-2; tentatively, D is TRBD1 (5 bases). Germline V CDR1 and CDR2: MNHEY, SVGAGI. The CDR3 totals 14 residues. V was clipped by 6 bases and J by 4 bases, with 15 bases between them. CDR3 amino acids: CASSSPGQGYGYTF. The CDR3, as DNA: TGTGCCAGCAGCTCTCCCGGCCAGGGCTATGGCTACACCTTC.

This clone has more than one count but fewer than ten. This chain joins TRBV4-1 and TRBJ2-1; 11 bases align to TRBD2. The ends lost 1 base at V and 9 bases at J; junction bases unmatched: 14. The CDR3 is made up of 18 amino acids. Germline CDR1 and CDR2: MGHRA and YSYEKL. Written as DNA, the CDR3 is TGCGCCAGCAGCCAAGTTAATCTCGTAGCGGGAGGGCTTACTGAGCAGTTCTTC. This sequence encodes CASSQVNLVAGGLTEQFF.

CDR3 amino acids: CASSEHGVGEQFF. As DNA, the CDR3 is TGTGCCAGCAGTGAACACGGGGTCGGTGAGCAGTTCTTC. The V gene is TRBV2, the J gene TRBJ2-1, with D possibly being TRBD2 (5 bases). The CDR3 runs 13 residues. Trimming removed 2 bases at V and 9 bases at J, with 11 bases between. CDR1 is SNHLY and CDR2 is FYNNEI in the germline V gene.

V gene TRBV30 combines with J gene TRBJ1-1; no clear D gene. The CDR3 is 14 amino acids. With 2 bases removed from V and 10 bases from J, the gap between germline ends came to 20 bases. CDR1 and CDR2 (germline): GTSNPN, SVGIG (reference sequence). CDR3 DNA: TGTGCCTGGAGTCCGAAAGGGAGGGAGGCGGGAGCTTTCTTT. It encodes CAWSPKGREAGAFF.

The chain has TRBV7-2 and TRBJ2-5, with D possibly being TRBD2 (6 bases). The CDR3 loop spans 14 amino acids. Between the trimmed V and J ends, which lost 5 bases and 3 bases, there was a span of 13 bases. Germline CDR1 and CDR2: SGHTA and FQGNSA. The CDR3 sequence: CASSPRRGEETQYF. The CDR3 DNA sequence: TGTGCCAGCAGCCCACGCCGCGGGGAAGAGACCCAGTACTTC.

This clone has more than one count but fewer than ten. V is TRBV7-9 and J is TRBJ2-3, with 10 bases lining up with TRBD2. The J segment lost 8 bases and the V segment lost 5 bases, leaving 10 bases of the junction unmatched. Per the germline V gene, CDR1 is SEHNR and CDR2 is FQNEAQ (reference sequence). The CDR3 loop spans 15 amino acids. The CDR3 loop is CASSPSGGGGSTQYF. CDR3 sequence (DNA): TGTGCCAGCAGCCCCAGCGGGGGGGGCGGAAGTACGCAGTATTTT.

V is TRBV5-1 and J is TRBJ2-3; 11 bases match TRBD2. Trimming at V came to 7 bases and at J to 0 bases, leaving 4 bases not matched to a gene. Germline CDR1 and CDR2: SGHRS and YFSETQ. The CDR3 is made up of 15 amino acids. CDR3 sequence: CASQLAGDSTDTQYF. The CDR3 nucleotides are TGCGCCAGCCAACTAGCGGGAGATAGCACAGATACGCAGTATTTT.

The chain links TRBV6-5 to TRBJ1-5; the match to TRBD1 covers 7 bases. The CDR3 consists of 15 residues. V lost 3 bases and J lost 4; bases outside the gene matches: 6. Germline V lookup: CDR1 MNHEY, CDR2 SVGAGI. This CDR3 is CASSYSGTANQPQHF. DNA for the CDR3: TGTGCCAGCAGTTATTCCGGGACAGCTAATCAGCCCCAGCATTTT.